These 11 T cell receptor beta chains were sequenced from one sample in a study of OX40 agonist ivuxolimab in advanced cancers. Produced via immunoSEQ multiplex PCR; TCRdb's table is partial and in-frame only. The table shows around 31,000 clones, with roughly nine tenths occurring only once. The source material was CD4+ or CD8+ T cells sorted from blood, sampled in a trial of the OX40 agonist ivuxolimab. These receptors were obtained from an adult with an advanced solid tumor such as melanoma, head and neck, liver or kidney cancer.

The chain uses TRBV6-5 and TRBJ2-5; the D gene is possibly TRBD2 (6 bases). The V gene's germline CDR1 is MNHEY and CDR2 SVGAGI. The CDR3 has 14 amino acids. With 0 bases removed from V and 5 bases from J, the gap between germline ends came to 10 bases. CDR3 coding DNA: TGTGCCAGCAGTTACTCGTCCGGGAGCGAGACCCAGTACTTC. Translating it yields CASSYSSGSETQYF.

This clone has a single count. V is TRBV6-4 and J is TRBJ1-6, with D uncertain. The CDR3 is 13 amino acids. The V and J ends lost 0 bases and 7 bases respectively, with 4 bases between them. The germline V gene has CDR1 MRHNA and CDR2 SNTAGT. Here the CDR3 reads CASSDSGNSPLHF. The CDR3 region has the DNA TGTGCCAGCAGTGACTCAGGGAATTCACCCCTCCACTTT.

The rearrangement uses TRBV28 and TRBJ2-4; 7 bases match TRBD2. The CDR3 is made up of 16 amino acids. Germline V CDR1 and CDR2: MDHEN, SYDVKM. V lost 5 bases, J lost 1 base, and 8 bases stayed unmatched. The CDR3 loop is CASSTWGGKAKNIQYF. In nucleotides, the CDR3 is TGTGCCAGCAGTACCTGGGGAGGGAAGGCCAAAAACATTCAGTACTTC.

The chain is built from TRBV7-9 and TRBJ2-1; 7 positions match TRBD2. The CDR3 has 16 amino acids. Germline V gives CDR1 SEHNR, CDR2 FQNEAQ (reference sequence). J was trimmed by 2 bases and V by 3 bases; bases with no gene match: 7. CDR3 coding DNA: TGTGCCAGCAGCTTGGATGCGGGAGCTACCTACAATGAGCAGTTCTTC. This encodes CASSLDAGATYNEQFF.

This chain links TRBV16 with TRBJ1-2; no definite D call. Between the trimmed V and J ends, which lost 0 bases and 1 base, there was a span of 15 bases. This CDR3 is built from 17 residues. Per germline, CDR1 KGHSY and CDR2 FQNENV. The CDR3 nucleotides are TGTGCCAGCAGCCAATCTCTCCCGGGCGAATTTAACTATGGCTACACCTTC. This codes for CASSQSLPGEFNYGYTF.

The CDR3 region has the DNA TGTGCCAGCAGCCAAAAAGACGGGACTAGCGGGCGGACAGATACGCAGTATTTT. Translating it yields CASSQKDGTSGRTDTQYF. The V call is TRBV4-2, the J call TRBJ2-3; 12 nucleotides agree with TRBD2. The germline gives CDR1 LGHNA, CDR2 YNFKEQ. V shed 2 bases and J 3 bases; nucleotides not matched to a gene: 9. The CDR3 is 18 amino acids.

The chain has TRBV29-1 and TRBJ2-1, with 7 bases lining up with TRBD2. CDR1 is SQVTM and CDR2 is ANQGSEA in the germline V gene. J gave up 8 bases and V 1 base, and 17 bases lay outside the gene matches. The CDR3 is 17 residues long. DNA for the CDR3: TGCAGCGTTGAAGCGCCTTTCTTTGCGGGAGTAAGTTATGAGCAGTTCTTC. It encodes CSVEAPFFAGVSYEQFF.

The table lists this clone with a few counts. The same CDR3 arises from other DNA sequences in this sample as well. The rearrangement links TRBV5-1 to TRBJ1-1, with 11 bases aligning to TRBD1. With 4 bases clipped from V and 2 bases from J, the junction kept 4 bases outside the gene matches. The CDR3 runs to 15 residues. CDR1 is SGHRS, CDR2 YFSETQ, per germline. The CDR3 sequence is CASSTGQGANTEAFF. As DNA, the CDR3 is TGCGCCAGCAGCACCGGACAGGGGGCCAACACTGAAGCTTTCTTT.

The V call is TRBV29-1, the J call TRBJ2-4; TRBD1 or TRBD2 may be the D gene (5 bases each). V lost 2 bases and J 5 bases, leaving 13 bases between the germline ends. The CDR3 has 14 residues. Germline CDR1 and CDR2: SQVTM and ANQGSEA. CDR3 DNA: TGCAGCGTTGAAAACCGGGACCGTGAAAACATTCAGTACTTC. Its protein is CSVENRDRENIQYF.

CDR3 in DNA: TGTGCCAGCAGCACACTAGCGGGGGTAGAAGAGCAGTACTTC. Translated, it gives CASSTLAGVEEQYF. This sequence joins TRBV5-4 and TRBJ2-7, with 11 positions matching TRBD2. The CDR3 has 14 amino acids. Trimming took 4 bases from V and 7 from J; bases not matched to a gene: 7. Germline CDR1 SGHNT, CDR2 YYREEE (reference sequence). The complete variable domain, with remaining parts taken from reference TRBV5-4 and TRBJ2-7, reads ETGVTQSPTHLIKTRGQQVTLRCSSQSGHNTVSWYQQALGQGPQFIFQYYREEENGRGNFPPRFSGLQFPNYSSELNVNALELDDSALYLCASSTLAGVEEQYFGPGTRLTVT.

The chain has TRBV27 and TRBJ2-1; 9 nucleotides agree with TRBD1. J lost 8 bases, V lost 7 bases, and 9 bases had no gene match. Germline CDR1 reads MNHEY; CDR2 reads SMNVEV (reference sequence). This CDR3 spans 14 amino acids. The CDR3 region is CASIPRDRVYEQFF. The DNA of the CDR3 is TGTGCCAGCATCCCCCGGGACAGGGTATATGAGCAGTTCTTC.